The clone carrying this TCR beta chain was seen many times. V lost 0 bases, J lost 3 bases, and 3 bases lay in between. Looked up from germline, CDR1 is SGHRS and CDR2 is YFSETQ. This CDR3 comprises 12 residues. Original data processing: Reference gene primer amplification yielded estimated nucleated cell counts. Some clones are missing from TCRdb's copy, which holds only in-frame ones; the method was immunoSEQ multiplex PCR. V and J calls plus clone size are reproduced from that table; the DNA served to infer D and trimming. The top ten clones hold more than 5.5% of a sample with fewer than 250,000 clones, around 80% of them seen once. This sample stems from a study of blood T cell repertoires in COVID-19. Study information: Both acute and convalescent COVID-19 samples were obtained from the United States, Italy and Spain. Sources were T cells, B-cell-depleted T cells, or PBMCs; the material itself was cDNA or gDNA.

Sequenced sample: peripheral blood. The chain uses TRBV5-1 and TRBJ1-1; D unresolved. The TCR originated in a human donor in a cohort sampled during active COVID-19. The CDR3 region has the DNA TGCGCCAGCAGCTTGGCGGACACTGAAGCTTTCTTT. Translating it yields CASSLADTEAFF.